These 18 T cell receptor beta chains came from one sample sequenced in a study of T cell repertoires in cytomegalovirus infection. TCRdb reprocessed the reads via MiXCR and lists one record per CDR3 protein. The table has roughly 700,000 distinct CDR3 sequences, around 30% seen once. These receptors' antigens are unknown. Sequenced material: cultured PBMCs, taken from culture after CMV antigen stimulation. Receptor source: a human donor in good health (CMV status not recorded). Some clones in this sample may be carry-over from other donors' samples.

In its sample, this clonotype was seen a few times. The chain links TRBV5-1 to TRBJ1-4; possible D gene TRBD1, 5 bases. Trimming stripped 0 bases from V and 7 bases from J, with 10 bases between. CDR1 is SGHRS, CDR2 YFSETQ, per germline. The CDR3 loop spans 14 amino acids. CDR3 amino acids: CASSLGAGGEKLFF. The CDR3 DNA sequence: TGCGCCAGCAGCTTGGGGGCCGGGGGTGAAAAACTGTTTTTT. Full variable domain (remainder filled in from reference TRBV5-1 and TRBJ1-4): KAGVTQTPRYLIKTRGQQVTLSCSPISGHRSVSWYQQTPGQGLQFLFEYFSETQRNKGNFPGRFSGRQFSNSRSEMNVSTLELGDSALYLCASSLGAGGEKLFFGSGTQLSVL.

This clonotype was observed at least ten times. The J gene is TRBJ1-1, the V gene TRBV7-9, with D tentatively TRBD1 (5 bases). Germline V CDR1 and CDR2: SEHNR, FQNEAQ (reference sequence). The CDR3 sequence is 16 residues long. V lost 1 base and J lost 4, with 16 bases in between. DNA for the CDR3: TGTGCCAGCAGCTTAGGAACAGGTAGTGTGGGCACTGAAGCTTTCTTT. It is translated as CASSLGTGSVGTEAFF. The entire variable domain, with the rest obtained from reference TRBV7-9 and TRBJ1-1, is as follows: DTGVSQNPRHKITKRGQNVTFRCDPISEHNRLYWYRQTLGQGPEFLTYFQNEAQLEKSRLLSDRFSAERPKGSFSTLEIQRTEQGDSAMYLCASSLGTGSVGTEAFFGQGTRLTVV.

V gene TRBV11-2 combines with J gene TRBJ2-7; 13 bases map to TRBD2. In germline, CDR1 is SGHAT, CDR2 FQNNGV. The CDR3 length is 15 residues. The ends lost 7 bases at V and 2 bases at J; junction bases unmatched: 5. DNA for the CDR3: TGTGCCAGCACCATGGGGACTAGCGGGACCTACGAGCAGTACTTC. Its translation: CASTMGTSGTYEQYF.

This clonotype has ten or more counts. The V gene is TRBV7-2, the J gene TRBJ1-2; D is uncertain. CDR3 size: 14 residues. Trimming cost V 4 bases and J 4 bases, with 13 bases left between them. Looked up from germline, CDR1 is SGHTA and CDR2 is FQGNSA. The CDR3 sequence: CASSSIVTAYGYTF. The CDR3 coding sequence is TGTGCCAGCAGCTCAATCGTGACGGCCTATGGCTACACCTTC.

This clonotype was seen many times. This chain connects TRBV7-2 to TRBJ2-3; D is ambiguous. V gave up 5 bases and J gave up 0 bases, with 3 bases separating them. The CDR3 has 12 amino acids. In germline, CDR1 is SGHTA, CDR2 FQGNSA. As DNA, the CDR3 is TGTGCCAGCAGCACTAGCACAGATACGCAGTATTTT. As protein: CASSTSTDTQYF.

The rearrangement joins TRBV4-1 to TRBJ1-5; weak D call: TRBD1 (5 bases). The CDR3 loop spans 15 amino acids. Trimming stripped 3 bases from V and 2 bases from J, with 11 bases between. CDR1 and CDR2 from the germline V gene are MGHRA and YSYEKL. CDR3 nucleotides: TGCGCCAGCAGCCAGCCTTGGGGGGGCAATCAGCCCCAGCATTTT. The encoded protein is CASSQPWGGNQPQHF.

The rearrangement uses TRBV20-1 and TRBJ2-5; TRBD1 matches 7 bases. This CDR3 is built from 14 residues. After removal of 5 bases from V and 7 bases from J, the junction contained 13 bases not matched to a gene. Germline lookup yields CDR1 DFQATT and CDR2 SNEGSKA (reference sequence). The CDR3 DNA reads TGCAGTGCTCCCAAGACAGGGTTAGGAGGGACCCAGTACTTC. It codes for CSAPKTGLGGTQYF.

This rearrangement joins TRBV10-3 to TRBJ2-3; D assignment may be TRBD1 or TRBD2 (5 bases each). From germline, CDR1 is ENHRY and CDR2 SYGVKD. The CDR3 covers 17 residues. Trimming removed 4 bases at V and 2 bases at J, with 19 bases between. CDR3 protein: CAISAIAGTANTDTQYF. The CDR3 nucleotides read TGTGCCATCAGTGCAATAGCCGGGACGGCAAACACAGATACGCAGTATTTT.

The sample holds many counts of this clonotype. This rearrangement joins TRBV7-6 to TRBJ2-1; 11 bases map to TRBD2. The J segment lost 8 bases and the V segment lost 5 bases, leaving 14 bases of the junction unmatched. The CDR3 runs 17 residues. Germline V gene sequence: CDR1 SGHVS, CDR2 FNYEAQ. DNA for the CDR3: TGTGCCAGCAGCCACTTAGCGGGAGGGCCGAGGGTCGATGAGCAGTTCTTC. Its protein product is CASSHLAGGPRVDEQFF.

This clonotype has more than one count but fewer than ten. This rearrangement joins TRBV7-9 to TRBJ2-5; D remains ambiguous. Germline loops: CDR1 SEHNR, CDR2 FQNEAQ (reference sequence). Trimming cost V 5 bases and J 2 bases, with 15 bases left between them. The CDR3 totals 15 residues. The CDR3 DNA sequence: TGTGCCAGCAGCCTGGGAAGATCCGGACAAGAGACCCAGTACTTC. Its protein product is CASSLGRSGQETQYF.

The V call is TRBV19, the J call TRBJ2-3; D remains unclear. V shed 3 bases and J shed 9 bases, with 10 bases lying between them. The CDR3 spans 12 residues. Looked up from germline, CDR1 is LNHDA and CDR2 is SQIVND (reference sequence). In DNA, the CDR3 is TGTGCCAGTAGTATGTCTTCCGAAACGCAGTATTTT. It translates to CASSMSSETQYF. Combining the CDR3 with reference TRBV19 and TRBJ2-3 gives the whole variable domain DGGITQSPKYLFRKEGQNVTLSCEQNLNHDAMYWYRQDPGQGLRLIYYSQIVNDFQKGDIAEGYSVSREKKESFPLTVTSAQKNPTAFYLCASSMSSETQYFGPGTRLTVL.

CDR3 loop: CSVPRAGGSSYNEQFF. CDR3 nucleotides: TGCAGCGTTCCACGCGCGGGGGGGAGCTCCTACAATGAGCAGTTCTTC. V usage is TRBV29-1 and J usage is TRBJ2-1; 9 nucleotides align to TRBD2. The germline V gene has CDR1 SQVTM and CDR2 ANQGSEA. The CDR3 is 16 amino acids. Trimming at V came to 5 bases and at J to 0 bases, leaving 8 bases not matched to a gene.

The chain uses TRBV20-1 and TRBJ1-4; perhaps TRBD1 as D (5 bases). Germline CDR1 is DFQATT and CDR2 is SNEGSKA (reference sequence). Trimming left V 0 bases short and J 4 bases short, with 12 bases between. CDR3 length: 15 residues. CDR3 in amino acids: CSARDLGRDNEKLFF. CDR3 coding DNA: TGCAGTGCTAGAGATTTGGGGCGGGATAATGAAAAACTGTTTTTT.

The gene calls are TRBV5-5 and TRBJ1-1; possibly TRBD1 for D (6 bases). CDR3 length: 15 residues. V was clipped by 4 bases and J by 10 bases, with 23 bases between them. Germline loops: CDR1 SGHKS, CDR2 YYEKEE (reference sequence). The CDR3 reads CASSVTAGTTAGAFF. The CDR3 DNA reads as TGTGCCAGCAGCGTGACGGCCGGGACAACAGCCGGAGCTTTCTTT.

This clonotype has at least ten counts. V gene TRBV7-2 combines with J gene TRBJ2-5, with 12 bases identical to TRBD1. Germline V CDR1 and CDR2: SGHTA, FQGNSA. The CDR3 totals 16 residues. V dropped 0 bases and J dropped 6; count of bases not matched to a gene: 5. The CDR3 DNA is TGTGCCAGCAGCTTAGCCGGGACAGGGGGCAGAAAGACCCAGTACTTC. Its translation is CASSLAGTGGRKTQYF. The full variable domain, its missing parts supplied by reference TRBV7-2 and TRBJ2-5, is GAGVSQSPSNKVTEKGKDVELRCDPISGHTALYWYRQSLGQGLEFLIYFQGNSAPDKSGLPSDRFSAERTGGSVSTLTIQRTQQEDSAVYLCASSLAGTGGRKTQYFGPGTRLLVL.

This sequence joins TRBV29-1 and TRBJ2-7; a possible D gene is TRBD2 (5 bases). Trimming removed 7 bases from V and 6 bases from J, with 19 bases in between. The CDR3 length is 13 residues. The germline CDR1 and CDR2 sequences are SQVTM and ANQGSEA. The CDR3 nucleotides are TGCAGCGGGACGAAGGGAGTAGGAACCGAGCAGTACTTC. Translating it yields CSGTKGVGTEQYF.

The genes are TRBV20-1 and TRBJ2-7, with TRBD2 matching 11 bases. V lost 4 bases, J lost 1 base, and 3 bases stayed unmatched. CDR1 and CDR2 (germline): DFQATT, SNEGSKA (reference sequence). The CDR3 loop spans 14 amino acids. The CDR3 is CSATTSGASYEQYF. The CDR3 DNA sequence: TGCAGTGCTACGACTAGCGGGGCTTCCTACGAGCAGTACTTC.

This clonotype was detected a few times. The chain uses TRBV19 and TRBJ1-6; 7 bases are a match to TRBD1. CDR1 LNHDA and CDR2 SQIVND come from the germline V gene (reference sequence). The CDR3 covers 15 residues. V shed 10 bases, J shed 7 bases, and the junction held 13 bases outside the gene matches. CDR3 amino acids: CATRTDHRGNSPLHF. In nucleotides, the CDR3 is TGTGCCACCAGAACGGACCACAGGGGAAATTCACCCCTCCACTTT.